This T cell receptor (beta chain) was captured in a study of T cells in localized non-small cell lung cancer. The germline V gene encodes CDR1 MNHEY and CDR2 SMNVEV (reference sequence). The CDR3 loop spans 16 amino acids. J gave up 0 bases and V 3 bases, and 2 bases lay outside the gene matches. This clone was counted a single time. Clones were read by immunoSEQ multiplex PCR, and TCRdb kept only the in-frame ones, dropping some. The table includes more than 45,000 clones, more than 80% detected once. The gene calls are TRBV27 and TRBJ2-6; TRBD1 matches at 7 bases. The sequencing used peripheral blood, collected before any cancer treatment. The receptor comes from a male donor aged 60 or over with stage III squamous cell lung carcinoma. The CDR3 DNA follows: TGTGCCAGCAGTTTTAGACAGGGCTCTGGGGCCAACGTCCTGACTTTC. It is translated as CASSFRQGSGANVLTF.